This entry features one TCR beta chain sequence. This clone is regarded as large (0.1 to 1%). This clone's antigen is unknown. Base-call qualities are not available, and no considerably larger clone is one nucleotide away. The sample belongs to a study of metastatic and nonmetastatic thyroid tumors (dated by TCRdb to about 2020). About the study as a whole: For patients with malignant and with benign thyroid disease, the researchers compared repertoires between peripheral blood samples and tumor or nodule tissue samples.

Libraries were made using PCR. TCRdb lists the instrument as Illumina HiSeq 4000. High-throughput sequencing was used to profile the TCR beta-chain CDR3 region of every patient. The original methods were these. CDR3 differences across clinicopathological groups were used to build a classifier for discriminating distant-metastatic papillary thyroid cancer patients. To measure repertoire diversity the researchers used the Shannon index, while the Morisita-Horn index served to gauge how similar the tumor and blood repertoires were. Clones were called with MiXCR by TCRdb after fastp trimmed the public reads at Q25, and only in-frame beta chains were retained. Here the V and J calls rest on TCRdb's processing, not on the authors' analysis. This sample comprises about 5,800 clones, roughly 20% of them detected only once. Approximately 6.4% of the sample lies in the top ten. Before undergoing thyroid surgery, none of the patients had been given any kind of treatment. Using T-cell receptor beta sequencing, the study looked back at clinical samples from patients collected from the early 2010s to the late 2010s.

Trimming removed 6 bases from V and 8 bases from J; the gene matches leave 10 bases unexplained. Looking up the germline V gene yields CDR1 MNHNS and CDR2 SASEGT. The CDR3 numbers 15 residues from cysteine through phenylalanine. Only the CDR3 portion is preserved as DNA: 45 bases, with reading frame beginning at the first base. General study outcomes and caveats: In both blood and tumor samples, TCR beta diversity was reported to be significantly higher in malignant tumors than in benign nodules.

The TCR comes from a female donor with papillary thyroid cancer or a benign thyroid nodule (not recorded which). Some clones in this sample may be carry-over from other donors' samples. The sequencing sample was made of adjacent normal tissue. The V and J genes are TRBV6-1 and TRBJ2-1; TRBD1 lines up with 10 middle nucleotides. CDR3 reads: CASRPGTGEIYEQFF. The DNA reads TGTGCCAGCAGACCCGGGACAGGGGAGATCTATGAGCAGTTCTTC.